This T cell receptor beta chain was recorded in a study of TIL therapy for anti-PD-1-resistant metastatic lung cancer. Across the study: Most patients had lung adenocarcinoma; a few tumors were EGFR-mutant, two ALK-rearranged; half smoked currently or formerly. Tumors carried a median about 1.6 non-synonymous mutations per megabase.

The CDR3 runs 14 residues. Per germline, CDR1 SNHLY and CDR2 FYNNEI. J was trimmed by 4 bases and V by 1 base; bases with no gene match: 3. The time point: pre-treatment sample, taken before nivolumab and TIL therapy. Adults with stage 4 NSCLC were enrolled in a phase I trial. The libraries were made with immunoSEQ v3. Libraries were sequenced to 1.5 million to 2.5 million read pairs (survey) or roughly 4.5-6 million (deep). Profiled with immunoSEQ multiplex PCR; TCRdb holds only in-frame clones, not every one. The sample consists of just under 60,000 clones, under 75% of them appearing once. The sequencing here drew on blood, taken at baseline. The rearrangement uses TRBV2 and TRBJ1-2; 7 bases line up with TRBD1. The TCR was taken from a person between 25 and 80 years old with non-small cell lung cancer. This CDR3 is CASSEERDSYGYTF. CDR3 DNA sequence: TGTGCCAGCAGTGAAGAACGGGACAGCTATGGCTACACCTTC.